This is a list of T cell receptor beta chains from one sample in a study of blood T cell repertoires in COVID-19. The repertoire was sequenced with immunoSEQ multiplex PCR; TCRdb's copy has only in-frame clones and lacks some. Seen here are roughly 95,000 clones, roughly four fifths observed once, and the top ten hold about 7%. Sequenced input: peripheral blood. Receptor source: a man aged 50-59 years with active or convalescent COVID-19. Each CDR3 is given with its conserved first and last residue. The order of the fields is D gene, CDR3 length, V gene, clone size, J gene, CDR3 DNA, CDR3 protein. The D gene is left open where the match is weak. The size field is filled for only some rows; it gives once, few, many or a size class.

D: TRBD1
length: 14
V: TRBV6-5
size: NA
J: TRBJ2-1
DNA: TGTGCCAGCAGTTACGGACAGGGTACAAATGAGCAGTTCTTC
CDR3: CASSYGQGTNEQFF

D: TRBD1
length: 12
V: TRBV28
size: NA
J: TRBJ1-2
DNA: TGTGCCAGCGCCGGGACAGACTATGGCTACACCTTC
CDR3: CASAGTDYGYTF

D: TRBD2
length: 15
V: TRBV24-1
size: NA
J: TRBJ2-5
DNA: TGTGCCACCAGTGATTCCAGCGGGGGGGCGATGACCCAGTACTTC
CDR3: CATSDSSGGAMTQYF

D: TRBD2
length: 15
V: TRBV3-1/TRBV3-2
size: NA
J: TRBJ2-1
DNA: TGTGCCAGCAGCCAAGACATTAGCGGGGGGGATGAGCAGTTCTTC
CDR3: CASSQDISGGDEQFF

D: TRBD2
length: 13
V: TRBV6-2/TRBV6-3
size: NA
J: TRBJ2-5
DNA: TGTGCCAGCAGTTCAAGGGAGGGAGAGACCCAGTACTTC
CDR3: CASSSREGETQYF

D: NA
length: 14
V: TRBV28
size: NA
J: TRBJ1-5
DNA: TGTGCCAGCAGCCCCGGGGGAGGCAATCAGCCCCAGCATTTT
CDR3: CASSPGGGNQPQHF

D: NA
length: 14
V: TRBV7-2
size: NA
J: TRBJ2-7
DNA: TGTGCCAGCAGCTTATACGGGACAACCTACGAGCAGTACTTC
CDR3: CASSLYGTTYEQYF

D: NA
length: 11
V: TRBV5-3
size: NA
J: TRBJ1-1
DNA: TGTGCCAGACTATACAGGGTACGTGCTTTCTTT
CDR3: CARLYRVRAFF

D: NA
length: 15
V: TRBV5-1
size: NA
J: TRBJ2-3
DNA: TGCGCCAGCATGCCTCCCAGCGGCCCAACAGATACGCAGTATTTT
CDR3: CASMPPSGPTDTQYF

D: TRBD1
length: 14
V: TRBV29-1
size: NA
J: TRBJ1-2
DNA: TGCAGCGTTGACCTGGGACAGCGGGGGGATGGCTACACCTTC
CDR3: CSVDLGQRGDGYTF

D: TRBD2
length: 15
V: TRBV28
size: NA
J: TRBJ2-5
DNA: TGTGCCAGCAGTTCCAGCGGGGCGACACAAGAGACCCAGTACTTC
CDR3: CASSSSGATQETQYF

D: TRBD2
length: 16
V: TRBV20-1
size: NA
J: TRBJ2-1
DNA: TGCAGTGCTAGTCCTGGGCTAGCGGGGGGGCAGAATGAGCAGTTCTTC
CDR3: CSASPGLAGGQNEQFF

D: NA
length: 15
V: TRBV24-1
size: NA
J: TRBJ2-6
DNA: TGTGCCACCAGTGCTCGGGACACTGGGGCCAACGTCCTGACTTTC
CDR3: CATSARDTGANVLTF

D: TRBD2
length: 14
V: TRBV6-1
size: NA
J: TRBJ2-1
DNA: TGTGCCAGCAGTGAAATAGCGGGGGAGTATGAGCAGTTCTTC
CDR3: CASSEIAGEYEQFF

D: TRBD2
length: 15
V: TRBV6-2/TRBV6-3
size: NA
J: TRBJ2-1
DNA: TGTGCCAGCAGTTACACTAGCGGGGGGTACAATGAGCAGTTCTTC
CDR3: CASSYTSGGYNEQFF

D: NA
length: 15
V: TRBV3-1/TRBV3-2
size: NA
J: TRBJ1-2
DNA: TGTGCCAGCAGCCAAGAAGGGGGGGGCAGCAATGGCTACACCTTC
CDR3: CASSQEGGGSNGYTF

D: TRBD1
length: 13
V: TRBV30
size: once
J: TRBJ1-1
DNA: TGTGCCTGGAGCCGACAGGGGGGGACTGAAGCTTTCTTT
CDR3: CAWSRQGGTEAFF

D: TRBD1
length: 14
V: TRBV5-8
size: NA
J: TRBJ2-5
DNA: TGTGCCAGCACCCCGGGACAGGGGGCGCAGACCCAGTACTTC
CDR3: CASTPGQGAQTQYF

D: TRBD1
length: 13
V: TRBV28
size: once
J: TRBJ1-1
DNA: TGTGCCAGCAGCGGGACAGGGGGCACTGAAGCTTTCTTT
CDR3: CASSGTGGTEAFF

D: NA
length: 16
V: TRBV3-1/TRBV3-2
size: NA
J: TRBJ2-2
DNA: TGTGCCAGCAGCCAAGCCCAGCAGACTAGGTCCGGGGAGCTGTTTTTT
CDR3: CASSQAQQTRSGELFF